This is a list of T cell receptor beta chains from one sample in a study of shared clonotypes between healthy human individuals. The method was immunoSEQ multiplex PCR; TCRdb's version includes in-frame clones alone and lacks a portion of them. Among 980,000 or so clones listed, roughly 72% were seen once. The sequenced material came from memory CD4+ T cells sorted from blood. The receptors shown here come from a man aged 18 to 30 in good health. Each CDR3 is given with its conserved first and last residue. Each record gives: clone size, D gene, J gene, V gene, CDR3 protein, CDR3 DNA. The D gene is left open where the match is weak. The size of a clone is reported for some rows only, either as once, few or many, or as a class for expanded clones.

abundance: NA
d_gene: NA
j_gene: TRBJ1-4
v_gene: TRBV13
CDR3aa: CASSTRVGEKLFF
CDR3nt: TGTGCCAGCAGCACCAGGGTGGGGGAAAAACTGTTTTTT

abundance: few
d_gene: TRBD1
j_gene: TRBJ2-1
v_gene: TRBV7-9
CDR3aa: CASSLARGLGTGSNNEQFF
CDR3nt: TGTGCCAGCAGCTTAGCGCGTGGGCTAGGGACAGGGTCTAACAATGAGCAGTTCTTC

abundance: NA
d_gene: NA
j_gene: TRBJ1-3
v_gene: TRBV5-1
CDR3aa: CASSLDLGVSGNTIYF
CDR3nt: TGCGCCAGCAGCTTGGATCTTGGAGTCTCTGGAAACACCATATATTTT

abundance: NA
d_gene: NA
j_gene: TRBJ1-2
v_gene: TRBV7-2
CDR3aa: CASSPAGTYGYTF
CDR3nt: TGTGCCAGCAGCCCTGCCGGAACCTATGGCTACACCTTC

abundance: NA
d_gene: TRBD2
j_gene: TRBJ2-7
v_gene: TRBV13
CDR3aa: CASSPKFEGLPLEQYF
CDR3nt: TGTGCCAGCAGCCCGAAGTTTGAGGGACTACCCCTCGAGCAGTACTTC

abundance: NA
d_gene: NA
j_gene: TRBJ2-7
v_gene: TRBV2
CDR3aa: CASSTGQPPYEQYF
CDR3nt: TGTGCCAGCAGTACAGGACAACCTCCCTACGAGCAGTACTTC

abundance: NA
d_gene: NA
j_gene: TRBJ2-5
v_gene: TRBV21-1
CDR3aa: CASSGGPMIQETQYF
CDR3nt: TGTGCCAGCAGCGGCGGGCCGATGATCCAAGAGACCCAGTACTTC

abundance: NA
d_gene: NA
j_gene: TRBJ2-7
v_gene: TRBV6-1
CDR3aa: CASSDRYEQYF
CDR3nt: TGTGCCAGCAGTGACCGGTACGAGCAGTACTTC

abundance: NA
d_gene: NA
j_gene: TRBJ1-1
v_gene: TRBV30
CDR3aa: CAWSVQVSRSGEAFF
CDR3nt: TGTGCCTGGAGTGTACAGGTGAGCAGGTCGGGTGAAGCTTTCTTT

abundance: NA
d_gene: TRBD1
j_gene: TRBJ2-3
v_gene: TRBV5-1
CDR3aa: CASSLDRGSTDTQYF
CDR3nt: TGCGCCAGCAGCTTGGACAGGGGTAGCACAGATACGCAGTATTTT

abundance: many
d_gene: NA
j_gene: TRBJ1-1
v_gene: TRBV4-1
CDR3aa: CASSQEGLWNTEAFF
CDR3nt: TGCGCCAGCAGCCAAGAAGGCCTTTGGAACACTGAAGCTTTCTTT

abundance: few
d_gene: NA
j_gene: TRBJ1-2
v_gene: TRBV6-1
CDR3aa: CASSDRGRTNYGYTF
CDR3nt: TGTGCCAGCAGTGATAGGGGGAGGACTAACTATGGCTACACCTTC

abundance: few
d_gene: NA
j_gene: TRBJ2-7
v_gene: TRBV10-3
CDR3aa: CAISTTGNEQYF
CDR3nt: TGTGCCATCAGTACAACAGGGAACGAGCAGTACTTC

abundance: NA
d_gene: TRBD2
j_gene: TRBJ2-5
v_gene: TRBV5-1
CDR3aa: CASSLDGAGGRETQYF
CDR3nt: TGCGCCAGCAGCTTGGATGGAGCGGGGGGCAGGGAGACCCAGTACTTC

abundance: NA
d_gene: NA
j_gene: TRBJ2-1
v_gene: TRBV10-3
CDR3aa: CAISGGGQIGYNEQFF
CDR3nt: TGTGCCATCAGTGGAGGAGGACAGATCGGCTACAATGAGCAGTTCTTC

abundance: NA
d_gene: NA
j_gene: TRBJ2-5
v_gene: TRBV11-2
CDR3aa: CASSLSNREETQYF
CDR3nt: TGTGCCAGCAGCTTATCCAACAGGGAAGAGACCCAGTACTTC

abundance: NA
d_gene: NA
j_gene: TRBJ1-2
v_gene: TRBV5-4
CDR3aa: CASSLASGRAAYGYTF
CDR3nt: TGTGCCAGCAGCTTGGCTTCCGGTCGGGCTGCCTATGGCTACACCTTC

abundance: once
d_gene: NA
j_gene: TRBJ1-1
v_gene: TRBV5-4
CDR3aa: CASSSDSMNTEAFF
CDR3nt: TGTGCCAGCAGTTCGGACAGCATGAACACTGAAGCTTTCTTT

abundance: few
d_gene: NA
j_gene: TRBJ1-1
v_gene: TRBV19
CDR3aa: CASSIVRGVSGNTEAFF
CDR3nt: TGTGCCAGTAGTATTGTGAGGGGGGTATCGGGGAACACTGAAGCTTTCTTT

abundance: NA
d_gene: NA
j_gene: TRBJ1-2
v_gene: TRBV11-2
CDR3aa: CASPKGQGTYGYTF
CDR3nt: TGTGCCAGCCCTAAAGGTCAGGGGACCTATGGCTACACCTTC

abundance: NA
d_gene: TRBD1
j_gene: TRBJ1-5
v_gene: TRBV5-1
CDR3aa: CANLDRGSDQPQHF
CDR3nt: TGCGCCAACCTGGACAGGGGATCGGATCAGCCCCAGCATTTT

abundance: NA
d_gene: TRBD2
j_gene: TRBJ2-7
v_gene: TRBV4-1
CDR3aa: CASSPPAGGATYEQYF
CDR3nt: TGCGCCAGCAGCCCTCCCGCGGGGGGCGCTACCTACGAGCAGTACTTC